Listed below are T cell receptor beta chains from one sample, sequenced in a study of cytomegalovirus exposure and HLA in healthy donors. Generated by immunoSEQ multiplex PCR, the TCRdb table keeps only in-frame clones and is missing some. The sample shows around 140,000 clones, roughly 80% of them seen only once. Sequencing was performed on PBMCs. These receptors all stem from a man aged 35-49 years in good health and CMV-seronegative. CDR3s include the opening cysteine and the closing phenylalanine or tryptophan. Each record gives: J gene, V gene, D gene, clone size, CDR3 DNA, CDR3 protein. The D gene is left open where the match is weak. A row's size may be missing; if present it is once, few, many or a size class.

j_call: TRBJ1-1
v_call: TRBV29-1
d_call: TRBD1
clone_size: NA
cdr3_nt: TGCAGCGTTGTACAGGGGGGGACTGAAGCTTTCTTT
cdr3_aa: CSVVQGGTEAFF

j_call: TRBJ2-1
v_call: TRBV5-1
d_call: TRBD1
clone_size: once
cdr3_nt: TGCGCCAGCAGCTTGGGACAGGGGGCTGGGGTTTACAATGAGCAGTTCTTC
cdr3_aa: CASSLGQGAGVYNEQFF

j_call: TRBJ1-4
v_call: TRBV27
d_call: NA
clone_size: NA
cdr3_nt: TGTGCCAGCACAACAAGCGGACGGGAAAAACTGTTTTTT
cdr3_aa: CASTTSGREKLFF

j_call: TRBJ2-2
v_call: TRBV2
d_call: NA
clone_size: NA
cdr3_nt: TGTGCCAGCAGGGTCATAGCAAACACCGGGGAGCTGTTTTTT
cdr3_aa: CASRVIANTGELFF

j_call: TRBJ1-2
v_call: TRBV4-3
d_call: NA
clone_size: NA
cdr3_nt: TGCGCCAGCAGCCAAGCGGGGTCCGTGGTAGATGGCTACACCTTC
cdr3_aa: CASSQAGSVVDGYTF

j_call: TRBJ2-3
v_call: TRBV5-4
d_call: TRBD1
clone_size: NA
cdr3_nt: TGTGCCAGCAGCTTGGGGCCGGGACAGCGCACAGATACGCAGTATTTT
cdr3_aa: CASSLGPGQRTDTQYF

j_call: TRBJ2-1
v_call: TRBV7-9
d_call: TRBD1
clone_size: NA
cdr3_nt: TGTGCCAGCAGCCATACACAGGGGGCCTACAATGAGCAGTTCTTC
cdr3_aa: CASSHTQGAYNEQFF

j_call: TRBJ1-3
v_call: TRBV14
d_call: NA
clone_size: NA
cdr3_nt: TGTGCCAGCAGCCATGCAGGACACTCTGGAAACACCATATATTTT
cdr3_aa: CASSHAGHSGNTIYF

j_call: TRBJ2-3
v_call: TRBV19
d_call: TRBD2
clone_size: NA
cdr3_nt: TGTGCCAGTAGCCGGGGCCCAGCGGGGGAACGCACAGATACGCAGTATTTT
cdr3_aa: CASSRGPAGERTDTQYF

j_call: TRBJ1-1
v_call: TRBV19
d_call: TRBD1
clone_size: NA
cdr3_nt: TGTGCCAGTAGGCGCGGGACAGGGCGGAACACTGAAGCTTTCTTT
cdr3_aa: CASRRGTGRNTEAFF

j_call: TRBJ1-1
v_call: TRBV4-1
d_call: TRBD1
clone_size: NA
cdr3_nt: TGCGCCAGCAGCCAAGGGACAGGGGGGGCTCCGGCTTTCTTT
cdr3_aa: CASSQGTGGAPAFF

j_call: TRBJ2-7
v_call: TRBV10-3
d_call: NA
clone_size: NA
cdr3_nt: TGTGCCATCAGACAGACAGGCGGGGAGCAGTACTTC
cdr3_aa: CAIRQTGGEQYF

j_call: TRBJ2-2
v_call: TRBV25-1
d_call: TRBD2
clone_size: NA
cdr3_nt: TGTGCCAGCGCCCGGGACTATGGCGGGGAGCTGTTTTTT
cdr3_aa: CASARDYGGELFF

j_call: TRBJ2-1
v_call: TRBV2
d_call: TRBD1
clone_size: once
cdr3_nt: TGTGCCAGCAGGACAGGGTACAATGAGCAGTTCTTC
cdr3_aa: CASRTGYNEQFF

j_call: TRBJ2-3
v_call: TRBV4-1
d_call: TRBD2
clone_size: NA
cdr3_nt: TGCGCCAGCAGCCAAGATCCGGGGAGGCTAGCGGGGGGATATACGCAGTATTTT
cdr3_aa: CASSQDPGRLAGGYTQYF

j_call: TRBJ2-5
v_call: TRBV29-1
d_call: NA
clone_size: NA
cdr3_nt: TGCAGCGACACCCGGAGAGGGGAGACCCAGTACTTC
cdr3_aa: CSDTRRGETQYF

j_call: TRBJ1-2
v_call: TRBV12-2
d_call: NA
clone_size: NA
cdr3_nt: TGTGCAAGTCGCGTAGCGGACAGTTCTTATGGCTACACCTTC
cdr3_aa: CASRVADSSYGYTF

j_call: TRBJ1-3
v_call: TRBV4-1
d_call: NA
clone_size: NA
cdr3_nt: TGCGCCAGCAGCCAAGAACTCCCTTCCCCCTTTTTTTTT
cdr3_aa: CASSQELPSPFFF

j_call: TRBJ1-1
v_call: TRBV19
d_call: NA
clone_size: NA
cdr3_nt: TGTGCCAGTAGTATAGCAGGGGTGACTGAAGCTTTCTTT
cdr3_aa: CASSIAGVTEAFF

j_call: TRBJ2-2
v_call: TRBV5-6
d_call: NA
clone_size: few
cdr3_nt: TGTGCCAGCAGCTTGGGACAGAACACCGGGGAGCTGTTTTTT
cdr3_aa: CASSLGQNTGELFF

j_call: TRBJ2-5
v_call: TRBV5-6
d_call: NA
clone_size: NA
cdr3_nt: TGTGCCAGCAGCTCCCCGGCCCGAAGGGGACAAGAGACCCAGTACTTC
cdr3_aa: CASSSPARRGQETQYF

j_call: TRBJ1-3
v_call: TRBV6-6
d_call: NA
clone_size: NA
cdr3_nt: TGTGCCACGGGGGGTGGAGCCTTCTCTGGAAACACCATATATTTT
cdr3_aa: CATGGGAFSGNTIYF

j_call: TRBJ2-6
v_call: TRBV9
d_call: TRBD2
clone_size: NA
cdr3_nt: TGTGCCAGCAGCCAACGGGGGGTCGGGGCCAACGTCCTGACTTTC
cdr3_aa: CASSQRGVGANVLTF

j_call: TRBJ2-1
v_call: TRBV4-3
d_call: TRBD1
clone_size: few
cdr3_nt: TGCGCCAGCAGCCAAATGACAGGGGGCGGGAATGAGCAGTTCTTC
cdr3_aa: CASSQMTGGGNEQFF

j_call: TRBJ2-3
v_call: TRBV7-2
d_call: NA
clone_size: NA
cdr3_nt: TGTGCCAGCAGCTTAAACAGGGGAGGTGATACGCAGTATTTT
cdr3_aa: CASSLNRGGDTQYF

j_call: TRBJ2-2
v_call: TRBV19
d_call: NA
clone_size: NA
cdr3_nt: TGTGCCAGTAGTAAACCCACAGGCACCGGCACCGGGGAGCTGTTTTTT
cdr3_aa: CASSKPTGTGTGELFF

j_call: TRBJ1-5
v_call: TRBV28
d_call: NA
clone_size: NA
cdr3_nt: TGTGCCAGCAGTACTATCCTAAGGCCCCAGCATTTT
cdr3_aa: CASSTILRPQHF

j_call: TRBJ2-1
v_call: TRBV5-8
d_call: TRBD1
clone_size: NA
cdr3_nt: TGTGCCAGCAGCGCGGACGGGACAGCTTACAATGAGCAGTTCTTC
cdr3_aa: CASSADGTAYNEQFF

j_call: TRBJ1-2
v_call: TRBV7-2
d_call: TRBD1
clone_size: few
cdr3_nt: TGTGCCAGCAGCATAAAGGACAGGGGTGGCTACACCTTC
cdr3_aa: CASSIKDRGGYTF

j_call: TRBJ2-2
v_call: TRBV5-1
d_call: TRBD1
clone_size: NA
cdr3_nt: TGCGCCAGCAGCTTGAGGACAGGGAGGTCCGGGGAGCTGTTTTTT
cdr3_aa: CASSLRTGRSGELFF

j_call: TRBJ1-1
v_call: TRBV19
d_call: TRBD1
clone_size: NA
cdr3_nt: TGTGCCAGTAGTGCCCACCCCCGGGACAGGGGATCGAACACTGAGGCTTTCTTT
cdr3_aa: CASSAHPRDRGSNTEAFF

j_call: TRBJ1-1
v_call: TRBV7-2
d_call: NA
clone_size: NA
cdr3_nt: TGTGCCAGCAGCTTAGGGATAGGGGTAATGGCTGAAGCTTTCTTT
cdr3_aa: CASSLGIGVMAEAFF

j_call: TRBJ2-7
v_call: TRBV19
d_call: TRBD1
clone_size: NA
cdr3_nt: TGTGCCAGTAGCGCCCGAGGACAGGGTGCATACGAGCAGTACTTC
cdr3_aa: CASSARGQGAYEQYF

j_call: TRBJ1-1
v_call: TRBV2
d_call: NA
clone_size: NA
cdr3_nt: TGTGCCAGCACTGTCTTCAACAGGTTAGACATGGCTTTCTTT
cdr3_aa: CASTVFNRLDMAFF

j_call: TRBJ1-5
v_call: TRBV18
d_call: NA
clone_size: few
cdr3_nt: TGTGCCAGCTCACCACAAGGGGAAGATCAGCCCCAGCATTTT
cdr3_aa: CASSPQGEDQPQHF

j_call: TRBJ2-7
v_call: TRBV7-2
d_call: NA
clone_size: NA
cdr3_nt: TGTGCCAGCAGCTTAATGGCAGGGTCGCTGTACGAGCAGTACTTC
cdr3_aa: CASSLMAGSLYEQYF

j_call: TRBJ2-3
v_call: TRBV5-4
d_call: TRBD2
clone_size: once
cdr3_nt: TGTGCCAGCAGCTTGGCGCCTACTAGCGGGGGGACAGATACGCAGTATTTT
cdr3_aa: CASSLAPTSGGTDTQYF

j_call: TRBJ2-6
v_call: TRBV27
d_call: NA
clone_size: NA
cdr3_nt: TGTGCCAGCAGGTCACAGGGCTCTGGGGCCAACGTCCTGACTTTC
cdr3_aa: CASRSQGSGANVLTF

j_call: TRBJ2-7
v_call: TRBV9
d_call: TRBD1
clone_size: NA
cdr3_nt: TGTGCCAGCAGCGCCAGGGACAGGGGCTTTAGCGTCCACGAGCAGTACTTC
cdr3_aa: CASSARDRGFSVHEQYF

j_call: TRBJ1-1
v_call: TRBV18
d_call: TRBD1
clone_size: NA
cdr3_nt: TGTGCCAGCTCACCGGGACAGGTAGGATTGAACACTGAAGCTTTCTTT
cdr3_aa: CASSPGQVGLNTEAFF

j_call: TRBJ2-2
v_call: TRBV28
d_call: TRBD1
clone_size: NA
cdr3_nt: TGTGCCAGCAGTTTTGCAAGTCAGGGGGCGGCCCAGGACACCGGGGAGCTGTTTTTT
cdr3_aa: CASSFASQGAAQDTGELFF

j_call: TRBJ1-2
v_call: TRBV6-4
d_call: TRBD1
clone_size: NA
cdr3_nt: TGTGCCAGCAGTGACTCACAGGGGAACTATGGCTACACCTTC
cdr3_aa: CASSDSQGNYGYTF

j_call: TRBJ1-2
v_call: TRBV5-1
d_call: NA
clone_size: once
cdr3_nt: TGCGCCAGCAGCCCTACGGTGCCGGCTAACTATGGCTACACCTTC
cdr3_aa: CASSPTVPANYGYTF

j_call: TRBJ2-7
v_call: TRBV2
d_call: TRBD1
clone_size: once
cdr3_nt: TGTGCCAGCGTCTGGCTAGGGGGCCCCTACGAGCAGTACTTC
cdr3_aa: CASVWLGGPYEQYF

j_call: TRBJ1-1
v_call: TRBV18
d_call: TRBD1
clone_size: NA
cdr3_nt: TGTGCCAGCTCACCTTTTCAGGGGGCGGGGGACACTGAAGCTTTCTTT
cdr3_aa: CASSPFQGAGDTEAFF

j_call: TRBJ2-3
v_call: TRBV5-6
d_call: TRBD1
clone_size: once
cdr3_nt: TGTGCCAGCAGCTGGGGACAGGGGGACACAGATACGCAGTATTTT
cdr3_aa: CASSWGQGDTDTQYF

j_call: TRBJ2-2
v_call: TRBV6-4
d_call: NA
clone_size: NA
cdr3_nt: TGTGCCAGCAGTGGCGAGGGGAACACCGGGGAGCTGTTTTTT
cdr3_aa: CASSGEGNTGELFF

j_call: TRBJ2-1
v_call: TRBV28
d_call: TRBD2
clone_size: NA
cdr3_nt: TGTGCCAGCAGGACTAGCGGGGCTCGGAATGAGCAGTTCTTC
cdr3_aa: CASRTSGARNEQFF

j_call: TRBJ2-1
v_call: TRBV5-1
d_call: NA
clone_size: NA
cdr3_nt: TGCGCCAGTTGCCCCGGGGTTCTGGGAAATGAGCAGTTCTTC
cdr3_aa: CASCPGVLGNEQFF

j_call: TRBJ2-5
v_call: TRBV9
d_call: NA
clone_size: few
cdr3_nt: TGTGCCAGCAGCGTAGCGGGGGAAGAGACCCAGTACTTC
cdr3_aa: CASSVAGEETQYF

j_call: TRBJ2-2
v_call: TRBV6-5
d_call: NA
clone_size: once
cdr3_nt: TGTGCCAGCAGTTACTCGACCATACCGAGGGCCGGGGAGCTGTTTTTT
cdr3_aa: CASSYSTIPRAGELFF

j_call: TRBJ1-2
v_call: TRBV4-1
d_call: NA
clone_size: NA
cdr3_nt: TGCGCCAGCAGCCAAGGACAGGCGGTGGACTATGGCTACACCTTC
cdr3_aa: CASSQGQAVDYGYTF

j_call: TRBJ2-1
v_call: TRBV4-2
d_call: TRBD2
clone_size: NA
cdr3_nt: TGTGCCAGCAGTCATGCGATGGGGACTAGCGGGGGGCTGTTCTTC
cdr3_aa: CASSHAMGTSGGLFF

j_call: TRBJ2-7
v_call: TRBV19
d_call: TRBD1
clone_size: NA
cdr3_nt: TGTGCCAGTAGTATGGGCAGGGGGCAGTACGAGCAGTACTTC
cdr3_aa: CASSMGRGQYEQYF

j_call: TRBJ2-3
v_call: TRBV5-6
d_call: TRBD1
clone_size: NA
cdr3_nt: TGTGCCAGCAGCGCCGGGACAGGGAATGGAGATACGCAGTATTTT
cdr3_aa: CASSAGTGNGDTQYF